This TCR beta chain was found in a study of radiotherapy plus CTLA-4 blockade in lung cancer. Study context: Among patients, roughly 17% showed objective responses, and around 30% had disease control. The study, taken as a whole, reports: Researchers report tumor-derived TCR clones expanding in blood after radiotherapy plus ipilimumab. Interferon-beta and early blood T cell clone dynamics reportedly predicted response best.

As concerns this clone: Its target is unknown.

Clones were read by immunoSEQ multiplex PCR, and TCRdb kept only the in-frame ones, dropping some. The repertoire has about 14,000 clones, more than 70% of them found once; the top ten carry around an eighth. The clonotype comes from a human donor with non-small cell lung cancer that progressed on radiotherapy plus ipilimumab. Some clones in this sample may be carry-over from other donors' samples. The starting material was peripheral blood, obtained from a patient treated with radiotherapy plus ipilimumab.

The CDR3 coding sequence is TGTGCCATCGACGCTGGGCAGAACAATGAGCAGTTCTTC. It codes for CAIDAGQNNEQFF. The gene calls are TRBV10-3 and TRBJ2-1; D gene unclear. Germline V gene lookup returns CDR1 ENHRY and CDR2 SYGVKD. V lost 8 bases, J lost 5 bases, and 13 bases lay in between. The CDR3 length is 13 residues.